These 8 T cell receptor beta chains were sequenced from one sample in a study of cytomegalovirus exposure and HLA in healthy donors. Profiling relied on immunoSEQ multiplex PCR, and the TCRdb table lists in-frame clones only, not all of them. Found here are more than 200,000 clones, roughly 91% of them singletons; the top ten hold approximately 3.1%. Sequenced sample: PBMCs. Receptor source: a woman aged 30 to 39 in good health and CMV-seronegative.

This clone has just one count. The V call is TRBV18, the J call TRBJ1-2, with 9 bases fitting TRBD1. The germline V gene has CDR1 KGHSH and CDR2 LQKENI. The J segment lost 7 bases and the V segment lost 4 bases, leaving 10 bases of the junction unmatched. CDR3 length equals 15 residues. Written as DNA, the CDR3 is TGTGCCAGCTCACGAGAAGGACAGGGGAAGGGTGGCTACACCTTC. Protein: CASSREGQGKGGYTF.

The V gene is TRBV15, the J gene TRBJ1-2; maybe TRBD1 (6 bases). Germline loops: CDR1 LNHNV, CDR2 YYDKDF (reference sequence). The CDR3 loop spans 15 amino acids. V lost 4 bases to trimming and J lost 1 base, with 13 bases between them. The CDR3 spells CATSTLGTNNYGYTF. In DNA, the CDR3 is TGTGCCACCAGCACCCTCGGGACAAATAACTATGGCTACACCTTC. Using reference TRBV15 and TRBJ1-2 for the parts outside the CDR3, the full variable domain is DAMVIQNPRYQVTQFGKPVTLSCSQTLNHNVMYWYQQKSSQAPKLLFHYYDKDFNNEADTPDNFQSRRPNTSFCFLDIRSPGLGDTAMYLCATSTLGTNNYGYTFGSGTRLTVV.

The gene calls are TRBV6-6 and TRBJ2-1, with 7 bases identical to TRBD1. The CDR3 extends over 14 amino acids. Germline V lookup: CDR1 MNHNY, CDR2 SVGAGI (reference sequence). After removal of 7 bases from V and 5 bases from J, the junction contained 8 bases not matched to a gene. The CDR3 reads CASISTGFNNEQFF. CDR3 nucleotides: TGTGCCAGCATCTCGACAGGGTTCAACAATGAGCAGTTCTTC.

This clone was detected only once. The CDR3 is CASRQLGGDYYEQYF. The CDR3 DNA follows: TGTGCCAGTAGGCAGCTGGGGGGTGATTACTACGAGCAGTACTTC. The chain is built from TRBV19 and TRBJ2-7, with D possibly TRBD2 on 6 matching bases. The CDR3 sequence is 15 residues long. CDR1 is LNHDA, CDR2 SQIVND, per germline (reference sequence). The V gene lost 6 bases and the J gene lost 3 bases, with 18 bases spanning the gap.

This clone was seen just once. The rearrangement uses TRBV11-3 and TRBJ2-7, with 9 bases matching TRBD1. With V trimmed by 5 bases and J by 4 bases, 6 bases remained unmatched. The CDR3 spans 14 residues. Germline CDR1 and CDR2: SGHNT and YENEEA. This chain's CDR3 is CASSGWDREYEQYF. DNA for the CDR3: TGTGCCAGCAGCGGATGGGACAGGGAATACGAGCAGTACTTC.

The gene calls are TRBV19 and TRBJ2-1; 7 nucleotides line up with TRBD2. Per germline, CDR1 LNHDA and CDR2 SQIVND (reference sequence). This CDR3 is built from 18 residues. Unmatched junction bases numbered 14, after V lost 4 bases and J lost 2 bases. CDR3 sequence reads: CASSTFSAGEVTYNEQFF. CDR3 nucleotides: TGTGCCAGTAGTACCTTTAGCGCGGGAGAGGTAACCTACAATGAGCAGTTCTTC.

The chain links TRBV28 to TRBJ2-1; 9 bases agree with TRBD1. Germline V gives CDR1 MDHEN, CDR2 SYDVKM. V was clipped by 6 bases and J by 8 bases; unmatched bases: 5. The CDR3 is made up of 13 amino acids. The CDR3 bases are TGTGCCAGCAGACTACAGGGGGCCGATGAGCAGTTCTTC. Its translation: CASRLQGADEQFF.

In this sample, this clone turned up once. The chain couples TRBV5-4 to TRBJ1-1, with 8 bases lining up with TRBD1. Germline CDR1 reads SGHNT; CDR2 reads YYREEE (reference sequence). With V trimmed by 0 bases and J by 5 bases, 6 bases remained unmatched. The CDR3 contains 15 residues. CDR3 protein: CASSLVAGGLTEAFF. The DNA of the CDR3 is TGTGCCAGCAGCTTGGTCGCAGGGGGCCTTACTGAAGCTTTCTTT. Complete variable domain (other parts from reference TRBV5-4 and TRBJ1-1): ETGVTQSPTHLIKTRGQQVTLRCSSQSGHNTVSWYQQALGQGPQFIFQYYREEENGRGNFPPRFSGLQFPNYSSELNVNALELDDSALYLCASSLVAGGLTEAFFGQGTRLTVV.